This TCR beta chain was recorded in a study of shared clonotypes between healthy human individuals. Study-wide results and limits: Estimated clonotype richness was generally higher in naive than memory subsets.

The protocol was immunoSEQ multiplex PCR, while the TCRdb copy is restricted to in-frame clones and leaves out a portion. The sample records hundreds of thousands of clones, 85% to 95% being singletons. Naive CD8 isolation took CD45RO-negative cells positively selected for CCR7 and excluded terminally differentiated effector memory CD45RA+ cells. Germline V lookup: CDR1 MNHEY, CDR2 SMNVEV (reference sequence). V lost 8 bases to trimming and J lost 4 bases; unmatched junction nucleotides: 10. This CDR3 spans 15 amino acids. Worth noting for this clone: Its antigen is not identified.

The chain uses TRBV27 and TRBJ1-2, with TRBD1 matching over 10 bases. Sequencing was performed on naive CD8+ T cells sorted from blood. The receptor's source is a woman in her 30s in good health. CDR3 sequence: CASVGGTGDFYGYTF. The CDR3 DNA sequence: TGTGCCAGCGTGGGCGGGACAGGGGACTTCTATGGCTACACCTTC.